What follows are 29 T cell receptor beta chains derived from one specimen sequenced in a study of tumor T cells in aggressive B-cell lymphoma. Assay used: immunoSEQ multiplex PCR; TCRdb lists only in-frame clones, some missing. The profile shows some 5,900 clones, 70% to 75% of them singletons. What was sequenced was tumor tissue. The receptors derive from an adult with diffuse large B cell lymphoma.

The chain is built from TRBV7-2 and TRBJ2-7; maybe TRBD1 (5 bases). V was trimmed by 5 bases and J by 0 bases, leaving 11 bases between them. Looked up from germline, CDR1 is SGHTA and CDR2 is FQGNSA. CDR3 length equals 14 residues. CDR3 nucleotide sequence: TGTGCCAGCAGCCAGGGTTTGGGCTCCTACGAGCAGTACTTC. It encodes CASSQGLGSYEQYF.

The chain carries TRBV16 and TRBJ2-1; D gene ambiguous. This CDR3 contains 14 residues. Germline CDR1 KGHSY, CDR2 FQNENV. The V end lost 0 bases, the J end lost 5 bases, and 8 bases lay between the germline ends. CDR3 nucleotides: TGTGCCAGCAGCCAATCTAGGAGCAACAATGAGCAGTTCTTC. Translating gives CASSQSRSNNEQFF.

V is TRBV29-1 and J is TRBJ2-1, with D possibly matching TRBD2 (5 bases). The CDR3 runs 11 residues. Germline values: CDR1 SQVTM, CDR2 ANQGSEA. Trimming removed 5 bases from V and 8 bases from J, with 10 bases in between. CDR3 amino acids: CSVRELDEQFF. CDR3 sequence (DNA): TGCAGCGTTCGGGAACTCGATGAGCAGTTCTTC.

The chain uses TRBV27 and TRBJ2-4, with a weak D call TRBD2 (6 bases). This CDR3 spans 13 amino acids. The ends were cut back, 6 bases at V and 7 bases at J, with 13 bases in the middle. Germline V gene lookup returns CDR1 MNHEY and CDR2 SMNVEV (reference sequence). The CDR3 is CASSPLGGNIQYF. In DNA form, the CDR3 reads TGTGCCAGCAGCCCCCTTGGGGGGAACATTCAGTACTTC.

Of note for this clone: A junction boundary mismatches the germline segment, possibly from a read error. The chain carries TRBV18 and TRBJ1-2, with D possibly TRBD1 on 6 matching bases. The length of the CDR3 is 16 residues. Looked up from germline, CDR1 is KGHSH and CDR2 is LQKENI. CDR3 sequence reads: CASPPLSREGGYGYTF. The DNA of the CDR3 is TGTGCCAGCCCACCACTTTCGAGGGAAGGGGGCTATGGCTACACCTTC.

The chain is built from TRBV5-1 and TRBJ2-1; 11 nucleotides agree with TRBD2. The CDR3 extends over 18 amino acids. Looked up from germline, CDR1 is SGHRS and CDR2 is YFSETQ. Trimming at V came to 2 bases and at J to 6 bases, leaving 13 bases not matched to a gene. The CDR3 here is CASSFLLAGGGGGNEQFF. The DNA for the CDR3 is TGCGCCAGCAGCTTCCTTTTAGCGGGAGGGGGGGGCGGCAATGAGCAGTTCTTC.

The V call is TRBV7-8, the J call TRBJ2-5; 11 nucleotides align to TRBD2. Germline CDR1 SGHVS, CDR2 FQNEAQ. The V segment lost 1 base and the J segment 9 bases; nucleotides outside the gene matches: 4. This CDR3 is built from 14 residues. CDR3: CASSLVLAGDPQYF. The CDR3 DNA follows: TGTGCCAGCAGCTTAGTACTAGCGGGAGACCCCCAGTACTTC. The full variable domain, rest sourced from reference TRBV7-8 and TRBJ2-5, is GAGVSQSPRYKVAKRGQDVALRCDPISGHVSLFWYQQALGQGPEFLTYFQNEAQLDKSGLPSDRFFAERPEGSVSTLKIQRTQQEDSAVYLCASSLVLAGDPQYFGPGTRLLVL.

The rearrangement joins TRBV11-2 to TRBJ2-1; 13 positions match TRBD2. This CDR3 is built from 13 residues. The J segment lost 8 bases and the V segment lost 10 bases, leaving 5 bases of the junction unmatched. The V gene's germline CDR1 is SGHAT and CDR2 FQNNGV. CDR3 protein: CATGLAGADEQFF. CDR3 nucleotide sequence: TGTGCCACCGGACTAGCGGGAGCTGATGAGCAGTTCTTC.

The gene calls are TRBV19 and TRBJ2-5; possible D gene TRBD1, 6 bases. The CDR3 has 14 residues. Germline CDR1 reads LNHDA; CDR2 reads SQIVND (reference sequence). V lost 5 bases and J 3 bases, leaving 13 bases between the germline ends. The CDR3 spells CASSPRAGEETQYF. The CDR3 coding sequence is TGTGCCAGTAGTCCACGTGCAGGGGAAGAGACCCAGTACTTC.

The chain couples TRBV5-1 to TRBJ2-3; 13 bases match TRBD2. The germline V gene encodes CDR1 SGHRS and CDR2 YFSETQ. The CDR3 covers 16 residues. Trimming removed 4 bases from V and 4 bases from J; junction bases left unmatched: 6. CDR3 in amino acids: CASSHGTSGIADTQYF. DNA of the CDR3: TGCGCCAGCAGCCACGGGACTAGCGGGATTGCAGATACGCAGTATTTT.

The gene calls are TRBV4-3 and TRBJ1-1, with D unresolved. Germline loops: CDR1 LGHNA, CDR2 YSLEER. The length of the CDR3 is 13 residues. Trimming stripped 4 bases from V and 4 bases from J, with 10 bases between. The CDR3 spells CASSPTEGTEAFF. The DNA for the CDR3 is TGCGCCAGCAGCCCGACGGAGGGCACTGAAGCTTTCTTT.

The chain uses TRBV5-4 and TRBJ1-1, with 7 nucleotides matching TRBD1. This CDR3 contains 15 residues. CDR1 and CDR2 (germline): SGHNT, YYREEE (reference sequence). V trimming: 3 bases; J trimming: 0 bases; junction bases outside the gene matches: 5. CDR3 DNA: TGTGCCAGCAGCTCAGACAGGGATATGAACACTGAAGCTTTCTTT. It is translated as CASSSDRDMNTEAFF.

This clone has only a few counts. This rearrangement joins TRBV29-1 to TRBJ2-7, with 9 bases aligning to TRBD2. Germline V gives CDR1 SQVTM, CDR2 ANQGSEA. V shed 5 bases and J 0 bases; nucleotides not matched to a gene: 8. The CDR3 has 15 residues. The CDR3 is CSVRLAGRISYEQYF. The CDR3 DNA reads as TGCAGCGTTAGGCTAGCGGGACGAATCTCCTACGAGCAGTACTTC.

CDR3 nucleotide sequence: TGTGCCAGTAGCCAACTAGCGGGAGGGAACAATGAGCAGTTCTTC. Translating it yields CASSQLAGGNNEQFF. The chain joins TRBV19 to TRBJ2-1; 13 bases fit TRBD2. The germline V gene encodes CDR1 LNHDA and CDR2 SQIVND (reference sequence). After removal of 6 bases from V and 5 bases from J, the junction contained 4 bases not matched to a gene. This CDR3 has 15 residues.

The chain has TRBV7-2 and TRBJ2-7; 9 positions agree with TRBD1. CDR3 size: 16 residues. Germline V gene data show CDR1 as SGHTA and CDR2 as FQGNSA. Trimming at V came to 4 bases and at J to 0 bases, leaving 7 bases not matched to a gene. CDR3 protein: CASSYSTGGISYEQYF. The CDR3 DNA reads as TGTGCCAGCAGCTACTCCACAGGGGGCATCTCCTACGAGCAGTACTTC. Complete variable domain (other parts from reference TRBV7-2 and TRBJ2-7): GAGVSQSPSNKVTEKGKDVELRCDPISGHTALYWYRQSLGQGLEFLIYFQGNSAPDKSGLPSDRFSAERTGGSVSTLTIQRTQQEDSAVYLCASSYSTGGISYEQYFGPGTRLTVT.

As for this clone: The junction does not match germline at one end; this may be a read error. The V gene is TRBV30, the J gene TRBJ1-3; D gene unclear. The CDR3 has 15 amino acids. Looked up from germline, CDR1 is GTSNPN and CDR2 is SVGIG (reference sequence). For the CDR3, the DNA is TGTGCCTGGAGTACGGCCGGGAGTCAGAGAAACACTATATATTTT. Encoded protein: CAWSTAGSQRNTIYF.

The sample holds a few counts of this clone. The gene calls are TRBV4-3 and TRBJ1-2; 9 bases align to TRBD1. V trimming: 4 bases; J trimming: 6 bases; junction bases outside the gene matches: 9. CDR3 length: 15 amino acids. Per germline, CDR1 LGHNA and CDR2 YSLEER. CDR3 nucleotide sequence: TGCGCCAGCAGCCTGGAGGTGGGACAGGGTCATGGCTACACCTTC. This gives the protein CASSLEVGQGHGYTF.

This clone appeared a few times. V gene TRBV21-1 combines with J gene TRBJ1-1; the table assigns TRBD1, which was not confirmed against the DNA. TRBV21-1 is shown as a pseudogene. The length of the CDR3 is 17 residues. This chain's CDR3 is CASRANRGSCGNTEAFF. The CDR3 DNA sequence: TGTGCCAGCAGGGCGAACAGGGGATCGTGCGGTAACACTGAAGCTTTCTTT.

This clone was seen only once. The chain uses TRBV27 and TRBJ2-7; TRBD1 might be the D (6 bases). The CDR3 length is 13 residues. Germline V gene lookup returns CDR1 MNHEY and CDR2 SMNVEV (reference sequence). V shed 5 bases and J shed 4 bases, with 12 bases lying between them. The CDR3 DNA sequence: TGTGCCAGCAGTCGACAGGTTGGGTACGAGCAGTACTTC. It codes for CASSRQVGYEQYF.

This chain links TRBV28 with TRBJ2-1; 12 bases agree with TRBD2. Germline V gives CDR1 MDHEN, CDR2 SYDVKM. V was clipped by 6 bases and J by 2 bases; unmatched bases: 5. The CDR3 has 16 amino acids. For the CDR3, the DNA is TGTGCCAGCAGAAGGACTAGCGGGACTGCCTACAATGAGCAGTTCTTC. It yields the protein CASRRTSGTAYNEQFF.

The chain links TRBV6-5 to TRBJ2-1, with D possibly TRBD2 on 7 matching bases. This CDR3 has 14 residues. V lost 8 bases and J lost 4, with 15 bases in between. Germline V gene lookup returns CDR1 MNHEY and CDR2 SVGAGI. The CDR3 is CASARGGFYNEQFF. The CDR3 DNA reads TGTGCCAGCGCAAGGGGGGGGTTTTACAATGAGCAGTTCTTC.

This chain links TRBV18 with TRBJ2-2, with 7 bases identical to TRBD1. Trimming removed 6 bases from V and 0 bases from J; junction bases left unmatched: 1. The CDR3 sequence is 14 residues long. Germline V gives CDR1 KGHSH, CDR2 LQKENI. CDR3 sequence: CASSGTANTGELFF. As DNA, the CDR3 is TGTGCCAGCTCTGGGACAGCGAACACCGGGGAGCTGTTTTTT.

The chain combines TRBV7-9 with TRBJ2-3; weak D call: TRBD2 (7 bases). The V gene's germline CDR1 is SEHNR and CDR2 FQNEAQ (reference sequence). The CDR3 is 16 amino acids. V was pared by 4 bases and J by 2 bases, with 16 bases between. The CDR3 protein is CASSSLVGGATDTQYF. In DNA form, the CDR3 reads TGTGCCAGCAGCTCCCTAGTGGGGGGGGCCACAGATACGCAGTATTTT.

This chain connects TRBV7-2 to TRBJ2-7, with 10 bases fitting TRBD2. The CDR3 runs to 15 residues. Losses at the gene ends were 4 bases for V and 6 bases for J; bases not matched to a gene: 9. CDR1 is SGHTA and CDR2 is FQGNSA in the germline V gene. The CDR3 spells CASSSNLAGVSEQYF. CDR3 coding DNA: TGTGCCAGCAGCTCAAATCTAGCGGGAGTAAGCGAGCAGTACTTC.

This clone has more than one count but fewer than ten. The V and J genes are TRBV19 and TRBJ2-1; tentative D call: TRBD1 (5 bases). From germline, CDR1 is LNHDA and CDR2 SQIVND (reference sequence). The germline V and J ends were trimmed by 7 bases and 6 bases, with 13 bases remaining between them. The CDR3 spans 13 residues. CDR3 loop: CASNPGWGNEQFF. The CDR3 DNA follows: TGTGCCAGTAACCCAGGGTGGGGCAATGAGCAGTTCTTC.

The V call is TRBV28, the J call TRBJ1-2; D gene uncertain. V was shortened by 3 bases and J by 1 base, with 6 bases between the two germline ends. Germline-derived CDR1 and CDR2 are MDHEN and SYDVKM. This CDR3 region has 13 residues. CDR3 amino acids: CASSFTGNYGYTF. The DNA for the CDR3 is TGTGCCAGCAGTTTTACCGGTAACTATGGCTACACCTTC.

This chain connects TRBV5-4 to TRBJ2-7; 10 positions agree with TRBD2. The CDR3 has 16 residues. Germline V gene lookup returns CDR1 SGHNT and CDR2 YYREEE (reference sequence). Trimming removed 0 bases from V and 1 base from J; junction bases left unmatched: 4. The CDR3 sequence: CASSLGAGGESYEQYF. The CDR3 region has the DNA TGTGCCAGCAGCTTGGGAGCGGGAGGGGAATCCTACGAGCAGTACTTC.

The V gene is TRBV6-6, the J gene TRBJ2-1; D not certain. CDR3 length: 11 amino acids. From germline, CDR1 is MNHNY and CDR2 SVGAGI (reference sequence). The V gene lost 2 bases and the J gene lost 10 bases, with 6 bases spanning the gap. CDR3 bases: TGTGCCAGCAGTTACCGCCTAGAGCAGTTCTTC. Translation: CASSYRLEQFF.

The J gene is TRBJ1-1, the V gene TRBV9; TRBD1 might be the D (5 bases). Trimming took 4 bases from V and 8 from J, leaving 12 bases between them. The CDR3 consists of 12 residues. CDR1 is SGDLS and CDR2 is YYNGEE in the germline V gene. Here the CDR3 DNA reads TGTGCCAGCAGCCCCCGGCAGGGAGAAGCTTTCTTT. The encoded protein is CASSPRQGEAFF.